This T cell receptor (beta chain) was obtained from a study of vaccination effects on CD4 cells after COVID-19. Cultured cells yielded isolated CD4+ T cells after roughly 11 days. A word on this clone: Its specificity is not known.

TCRdb's copy holds only in-frame clones and misses some; the assay was immunoSEQ multiplex PCR. The sample includes approximately 46,000 clones, 70% to 75% of them seen just once. V lost 3 bases and J 6 bases, leaving 14 bases between the germline ends. Germline-derived CDR1 and CDR2 are SGHNT and YENEEA. The CDR3 is made up of 14 amino acids. This TCR was sampled from a human donor who had a prior SARS-CoV-2 infection. The material was CD4+ T cells from PBMCs cultured without peptide, obtained before COVID-19 vaccination. The chain is built from TRBV11-3 and TRBJ2-5; perhaps TRBD2 as D (5 bases). CDR3 region: CASSFIGEGKTQYF. In nucleotides, the CDR3 is TGTGCCAGCAGCTTTATCGGGGAAGGAAAGACCCAGTACTTC.